This T cell receptor (beta chain) was observed in a study of blood T cells in healthy people across ages. Alongside a J-beta primer mix, a sample-barcoded 5' primer served in a second PCR lasting about 6 to 12 cycles. A single record per CDR3 protein comes from TCRdb applying MiXCR to the 5' RACE reads. Altogether 700,000 to 1,000,000 distinct CDR3 sequences are present, under 55% being singletons, with the ten largest covering approximately 20%. In each sample, at least 7 million PBMCs were isolated. V lost 0 bases and J lost 9; bases outside the gene matches: 10. Per the germline V gene, CDR1 is SGHRS and CDR2 is YFSETQ. This CDR3 region has 16 residues.

The sequenced sample was blood. The V gene is TRBV5-1, the J gene TRBJ2-1; 9 nucleotides line up with TRBD2. The sequence came from a man between 60 and 70 years old in good health. This chain's CDR3 is CASSLAASGGNTEQFF. The DNA of the CDR3 is TGCGCCAGCAGCTTGGCCGCGAGCGGGGGGAACACTGAGCAGTTCTTC.